These 30 T cell receptor beta chains originate from one sample sequenced in a study of blood T cell repertoires in COVID-19. TCRdb keeps only in-frame clones here, not all; method: immunoSEQ multiplex PCR. This table has about 200,000 clones, approximately 94% appearing once. The sample comprised peripheral blood. These receptors were collected from a man aged 25-45 years with COVID-19, enrolled during active disease.

CDR3 nucleotides: TGCGCCAGCAGCTTGGCAGGCGGGCCGCAGAACACCGGGGAGCTGTTTTTT. This translates into CASSLAGGPQNTGELFF. The chain carries TRBV5-1 and TRBJ2-2; a possible D gene is TRBD2 (5 bases). The V gene lost 0 bases and the J gene lost 1 base, with 13 bases spanning the gap. CDR1 SGHRS and CDR2 YFSETQ come from the germline V gene. This CDR3 comprises 17 residues. Filled out from reference TRBV5-1 and TRBJ2-2, the complete variable domain reads KAGVTQTPRYLIKTRGQQVTLSCSPISGHRSVSWYQQTPGQGLQFLFEYFSETQRNKGNFPGRFSGRQFSNSRSEMNVSTLELGDSALYLCASSLAGGPQNTGELFFGEGSRLTVL.

The rearrangement joins TRBV5-1 to TRBJ2-7; the D gene is possibly TRBD1 (5 bases). Germline values: CDR1 SGHRS, CDR2 YFSETQ. The CDR3 loop spans 17 amino acids. V was shortened by 4 bases and J by 1 base, with 21 bases between the two germline ends. For the CDR3, the DNA is TGCGCCAGCAGCCGAAACGGAAACAGAGGACAATCCTACGAGCAGTACTTC. Protein product: CASSRNGNRGQSYEQYF.

V is TRBV3-1 (or the pseudogene TRBV3-2) and J is TRBJ2-3; tentative D call: TRBD2 (6 bases). Trimming removed 2 bases from V and 3 bases from J, with 15 bases in between. The CDR3 length is 16 residues. Per the germline V gene, CDR1 is LGHDT and CDR2 is YNNKEL (reference sequence). CDR3 protein: CASSQSRGLRTDTQYF. The CDR3 DNA is TGTGCCAGCAGCCAAAGTCGGGGGTTGAGGACAGATACGCAGTATTTT.

The chain links TRBV3-1 (or the pseudogene TRBV3-2) to TRBJ2-7; D is ambiguous. Germline CDR1 and CDR2: LGHDT and YNNKEL (reference sequence). V lost 2 bases and J 6 bases, leaving 8 bases between the germline ends. The CDR3 length is 12 residues. CDR3: CASSQLVAEQYF. Here the CDR3 DNA reads TGTGCCAGCAGCCAACTAGTCGCCGAGCAGTACTTC.

CDR3 loop: CASSFPGAPNTEAFF. DNA of the CDR3: TGTGCCAGCAGCTTCCCGGGAGCACCGAACACTGAAGCTTTCTTT. The chain employs TRBV7-2 and TRBJ1-1; no definite D call. This CDR3 contains 15 residues. CDR1 is SGHTA, CDR2 FQGNSA, per germline. Between the trimmed V and J ends, which lost 3 bases and 1 base, there was a span of 12 bases.

The chain recombines TRBV30 with TRBJ1-2; perhaps TRBD1 as D (5 bases). The CDR3 contains 19 residues. Trimming pared 0 bases from V and 2 bases from J, leaving 25 bases between. CDR1 and CDR2 (germline): GTSNPN, SVGIG (reference sequence). In nucleotides, the CDR3 is TGTGCCTGGAGTGTTTGGCCGGAGGGCCCAGGGAGGTCGAACTATGGCTACACCTTC. Protein sequence: CAWSVWPEGPGRSNYGYTF.

This chain connects TRBV27 to TRBJ2-5, with TRBD2 identical over 11 bases. The junction had 10 bases not matched to a gene; V was cut back by 6 bases and J by 4 bases. This CDR3 region has 16 residues. Looked up from germline, CDR1 is MNHEY and CDR2 is SMNVEV (reference sequence). The CDR3 protein is CASSGGLAGGRETQYF. The CDR3 DNA is TGTGCCAGCAGCGGTGGCCTAGCGGGGGGTCGAGAGACCCAGTACTTC.

The chain has TRBV19 and TRBJ1-1; TRBD1 matches at 7 bases. V was clipped by 4 bases and J by 1 base; unmatched bases: 6. Germline values: CDR1 LNHDA, CDR2 SQIVND (reference sequence). This CDR3 is built from 15 residues. DNA for the CDR3: TGTGCCAGTAGTAGTAACAGGGGCTCGAACACTGAAGCTTTCTTT. Translating gives CASSSNRGSNTEAFF.

V gene TRBV18 combines with J gene TRBJ2-7; 9 nucleotides agree with TRBD1. The V and J ends lost 6 bases and 3 bases, in that order; junction bases with no gene match: 6. Germline CDR1 reads KGHSH; CDR2 reads LQKENI. CDR3 size: 14 residues. Written as DNA, the CDR3 is TGTGCCAGCTCGCCCGGACAGGGGAGCTACGAGCAGTACTTC. It translates to CASSPGQGSYEQYF.

This clone was seen just once. V gene TRBV19 combines with J gene TRBJ1-4; 11 nucleotides line up with TRBD1. The germline V gene encodes CDR1 LNHDA and CDR2 SQIVND (reference sequence). This CDR3 has 14 amino acids. J gave up 11 bases and V 4 bases, and 6 bases lay outside the gene matches. CDR3 in amino acids: CASSNRDRGNKLFF. In DNA form, the CDR3 reads TGTGCCAGTAGTAACCGGGACAGGGGGAATAAACTGTTTTTT.

The rearrangement uses TRBV7-9 and TRBJ1-1; D gene unclear. V lost 7 bases and J lost 2, with 14 bases in between. The CDR3 is 14 amino acids. The germline gives CDR1 SEHNR, CDR2 FQNEAQ (reference sequence). For the CDR3, the DNA is TGTGCCAGCAATCGTCGTAGAACCAACACTGAAGCTTTCTTT. Translation gives CASNRRRTNTEAFF. Drawing the rest from reference TRBV7-9 and TRBJ1-1, the complete variable domain is DTGVSQNPRHKITKRGQNVTFRCDPISEHNRLYWYRQTLGQGPEFLTYFQNEAQLEKSRLLSDRFSAERPKGSFSTLEIQRTEQGDSAMYLCASNRRRTNTEAFFGQGTRLTVV.

The sample holds one count of this clone. The genes are TRBV2 and TRBJ2-7, with D perhaps TRBD1 (6 bases). The V gene's germline CDR1 is SNHLY and CDR2 FYNNEI. Trimming removed 10 bases at V and 0 bases at J, with 16 bases between. CDR3 length: 14 amino acids. This CDR3 is CATLPDSYSYEQYF. CDR3 coding DNA: TGTGCCACCCTCCCGGACAGCTACTCCTACGAGCAGTACTTC.

This chain connects TRBV2 to TRBJ2-3; D is undetermined. Germline V lookup: CDR1 SNHLY, CDR2 FYNNEI. CDR3 size: 17 residues. With 0 bases removed from V and 2 bases from J, the gap between germline ends came to 15 bases. The CDR3 region is CASSEAFLVLNTDTQYF. DNA for the CDR3: TGTGCCAGCAGTGAAGCATTTTTAGTCCTCAACACAGATACGCAGTATTTT.

V usage is TRBV9 and J usage is TRBJ1-2, with 8 bases aligning to TRBD1. The J segment lost 8 bases and the V segment lost 3 bases, leaving 9 bases of the junction unmatched. CDR1 SGDLS and CDR2 YYNGEE come from the germline V gene. This CDR3 contains 14 residues. The CDR3 loop is CASSATGGSSGYTF. CDR3 nucleotide sequence: TGTGCCAGCAGCGCCACAGGGGGGTCTAGCGGCTACACCTTC.

The rearrangement links TRBV6-6 to TRBJ2-3; TRBD1 is a possible D gene (6 bases). The CDR3 has 16 amino acids. CDR1 is MNHNY, CDR2 SVGAGI, per germline (reference sequence). The V end was cut by 4 bases, the J end by 4 bases, with 18 bases between. This chain's CDR3 is CASSWGRQGSSDTQYF. CDR3 coding DNA: TGTGCCAGCAGTTGGGGCCGGCAGGGGTCGTCAGATACGCAGTATTTT.

V and J are TRBV18 and TRBJ1-1; 9 bases fit TRBD1. In germline, CDR1 is KGHSH, CDR2 LQKENI. This CDR3 comprises 18 residues. V was clipped by 0 bases and J by 4 bases; unmatched bases: 12. The CDR3 here is CASSPPNRGRSLGTEAFF. The CDR3 DNA sequence: TGTGCCAGCTCACCACCAAACAGGGGGCGAAGTTTGGGCACTGAAGCTTTCTTT.

The J gene is TRBJ1-2, the V gene TRBV6-5; possibly TRBD1 for D (5 bases). CDR3 length: 16 amino acids. The ends were cut back, 0 bases at V and 3 bases at J, with 14 bases in the middle. Germline assignment: CDR1 MNHEY and CDR2 SVGAGI. In DNA, the CDR3 is TGTGCCAGCAGTTACTCCAGGGTGAGGAGGGACTATGGCTACACCTTC. As protein: CASSYSRVRRDYGYTF.

In this sample, this clone turned up a few times. The V gene is TRBV2, the J gene TRBJ1-2; 9 bases fit TRBD1. Germline CDR1 and CDR2: SNHLY and FYNNEI. This CDR3 is 13 amino acids long. V gave up 4 bases and J gave up 8 bases; unmatched junction bases: 5. The CDR3 bases are TGTGCCAGCAGTGTGGGACAGGGTATGGGCTACACCTTC. It translates to CASSVGQGMGYTF. The full variable domain, rest sourced from reference TRBV2 and TRBJ1-2, is EPEVTQTPSHQVTQMGQEVILRCVPISNHLYFYWYRQILGQKVEFLVSFYNNEISEKSEIFDDQFSVERPDGSNFTLKIRSTKLEDSAMYFCASSVGQGMGYTFGSGTRLTVV.

The rearrangement uses TRBV6-6 and TRBJ2-1; TRBD2 matches at 13 bases. Germline V gene data show CDR1 as MNHNY and CDR2 as SVGAGI (reference sequence). V gave up 4 bases and J gave up 6 bases; unmatched junction bases: 3. CDR3 length: 15 amino acids. This CDR3 reads CASSSLAGGRNEQFF. The DNA of the CDR3 is TGTGCCAGCAGTTCACTAGCGGGGGGGCGCAATGAGCAGTTCTTC.

The J gene is TRBJ2-1, the V gene TRBV6-6; 10 bases agree with TRBD2. V was clipped by 5 bases and J by 3 bases; unmatched bases: 16. This CDR3 region has 19 residues. Germline assignment: CDR1 MNHNY and CDR2 SVGAGI (reference sequence). In nucleotides, the CDR3 is TGTGCCAGCAGTCCCCTCGGCGTGTGGAAGCGGGGGGGCTACAATGAGCAGTTCTTC. As protein: CASSPLGVWKRGGYNEQFF.

The J gene is TRBJ2-1, the V gene TRBV7-6; 7 positions match TRBD2. With 0 bases clipped from V and 2 bases from J, the junction kept 7 bases outside the gene matches. Germline CDR1 reads SGHVS; CDR2 reads FNYEAQ. This CDR3 is built from 17 residues. CDR3: CASSLAWGGGPYNEQFF. The CDR3 DNA reads TGTGCCAGCAGCTTAGCGTGGGGCGGGGGACCCTACAATGAGCAGTTCTTC.

J is TRBJ1-2 and V is TRBV9; D is undetermined. V dropped 0 bases and J dropped 4 bases, with 10 bases sitting between them. Germline CDR1 and CDR2: SGDLS and YYNGEE. The CDR3 has 14 residues. The CDR3 sequence: CASSVAAGSYGYTF. CDR3 sequence (DNA): TGTGCCAGCAGCGTAGCGGCAGGTTCCTATGGCTACACCTTC.

The chain couples TRBV3-1 (or the pseudogene TRBV3-2) to TRBJ2-3, with 10 bases lining up with TRBD1. V shed 2 bases and J 4 bases; nucleotides not matched to a gene: 9. In germline, CDR1 is LGHDT, CDR2 YNNKEL (reference sequence). This CDR3 has 17 residues. In nucleotides, the CDR3 is TGTGCCAGCAGCCAATCGGGACAGGGGTTTCGTCCAGATACGCAGTATTTT. Translation gives CASSQSGQGFRPDTQYF.

The genes are TRBV30 and TRBJ2-1; 8 positions agree with TRBD2. This CDR3 is built from 14 residues. Germline V gene data show CDR1 as GTSNPN and CDR2 as SVGIG (reference sequence). With 5 bases clipped from V and 5 bases from J, the junction kept 8 bases outside the gene matches. CDR3 nucleotide sequence: TGTGCCTGGGGGACGGGGGGGCCCAACAATGAGCAGTTCTTC. This translates into CAWGTGGPNNEQFF.

The chain is built from TRBV3-1 (or the pseudogene TRBV3-2) and TRBJ1-6; 10 nucleotides match TRBD1. The V gene end was trimmed by 4 bases and the J gene end by 10 bases; junction bases not matched to a gene: 10. The CDR3 covers 16 residues. Germline V gene lookup returns CDR1 LGHDT and CDR2 YNNKEL (reference sequence). The DNA for the CDR3 is TGTGCCAGCAGCCCCCGGGACAGGGGCCGGATCTCACCCCTCCACTTT. Protein sequence: CASSPRDRGRISPLHF.

The chain has TRBV7-9 and TRBJ2-7; 7 nucleotides line up with TRBD1. Germline V gives CDR1 SEHNR, CDR2 FQNEAQ (reference sequence). The CDR3 spans 13 residues. V gave up 5 bases and J gave up 4 bases; unmatched junction bases: 5. CDR3 DNA sequence: TGTGCCAGCAGCCACGGGACAGCTTACGAGCAGTACTTC. Translating gives CASSHGTAYEQYF.

This sequence joins TRBV3-1 (or the pseudogene TRBV3-2) and TRBJ1-5, with D uncertain. The V gene's germline CDR1 is LGHDT and CDR2 YNNKEL (reference sequence). The CDR3 covers 14 residues. V lost 0 bases to trimming and J lost 7 bases, with 10 bases between them. CDR3 loop: CASSQDAGGQPQHF. CDR3 sequence (DNA): TGTGCCAGCAGCCAAGACGCGGGAGGCCAGCCCCAGCATTTT.

The rearrangement uses TRBV6-5 and TRBJ1-6; TRBD1 aligns across 9 bases. V was clipped by 7 bases and J by 6 bases; unmatched bases: 7. The CDR3 is 15 residues long. Per the germline V gene, CDR1 is MNHEY and CDR2 is SVGAGI. CDR3 sequence (DNA): TGTGCCAGCAAAATAACGGGACAGGGTAATTCACCCCTCCACTTT. Encoded protein: CASKITGQGNSPLHF.

The rearrangement links TRBV6-5 to TRBJ1-1, with 7 bases fitting TRBD1. V lost 4 bases and J lost 2; bases outside the gene matches: 10. Germline CDR1 reads MNHEY; CDR2 reads SVGAGI. The CDR3 extends over 16 amino acids. In nucleotides, the CDR3 is TGTGCCAGCAGTTTAGCCGGGACAGTACCCAACACTGAAGCTTTCTTT. Its protein product is CASSLAGTVPNTEAFF.

The V call is TRBV4-1, the J call TRBJ2-7, with D perhaps matching TRBD1 (5 bases). V lost 0 bases to trimming and J lost 4 bases, with 13 bases between them. This CDR3 contains 15 residues. Germline V CDR1 and CDR2: MGHRA, YSYEKL. CDR3 DNA: TGCGCCAGCAGCCAAGATCCAGGGTTATGGTACGAGCAGTACTTC. Translated, it gives CASSQDPGLWYEQYF.